This T cell receptor beta chain was captured by sequencing in a study of shared clonotypes between healthy human individuals. Terminally differentiated effector memory CD45RA+ cells were excluded by CCR7 positive selection of CD45RO-negative cells. Germline CDR1 and CDR2: SGHNT and YENEEA. Trimming took off 5 bases at V and 5 bases at J, with 12 bases between the two ends. The CDR3 length is 13 residues. Profiling relied on immunoSEQ multiplex PCR, and the TCRdb table lists in-frame clones only, not all of them. This table has around 2.1 million clones, about 92% appearing once. Specimen: naive CD8+ T cells from PBMCs. V is TRBV11-3 and J is TRBJ2-5, with D possibly being TRBD1 or TRBD2 (5 bases each). The receptor was isolated from a man between 18 and 35 years old in good health. Some clones in this sample may be carry-over from other donors' samples. The CDR3 spells CASSPGPRETQYF. The CDR3, as DNA: TGTGCCAGCAGCCCGGGACCCAGGGAGACCCAGTACTTC.